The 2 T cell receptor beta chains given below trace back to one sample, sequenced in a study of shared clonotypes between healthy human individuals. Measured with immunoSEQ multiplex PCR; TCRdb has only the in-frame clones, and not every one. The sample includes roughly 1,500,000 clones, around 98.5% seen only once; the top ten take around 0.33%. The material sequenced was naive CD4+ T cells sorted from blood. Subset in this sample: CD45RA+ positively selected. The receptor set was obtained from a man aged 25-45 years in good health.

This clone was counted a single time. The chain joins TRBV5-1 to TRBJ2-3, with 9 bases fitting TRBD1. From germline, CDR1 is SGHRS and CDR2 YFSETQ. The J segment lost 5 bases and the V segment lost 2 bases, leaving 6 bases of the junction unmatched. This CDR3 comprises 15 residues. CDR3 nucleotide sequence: TGCGCCAGCAGCTTACAGGGGGCTAAACTAGATACGCAGTATTTT. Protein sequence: CASSLQGAKLDTQYF. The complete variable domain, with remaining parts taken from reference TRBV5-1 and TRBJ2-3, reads KAGVTQTPRYLIKTRGQQVTLSCSPISGHRSVSWYQQTPGQGLQFLFEYFSETQRNKGNFPGRFSGRQFSNSRSEMNVSTLELGDSALYLCASSLQGAKLDTQYFGPGTRLTVL.

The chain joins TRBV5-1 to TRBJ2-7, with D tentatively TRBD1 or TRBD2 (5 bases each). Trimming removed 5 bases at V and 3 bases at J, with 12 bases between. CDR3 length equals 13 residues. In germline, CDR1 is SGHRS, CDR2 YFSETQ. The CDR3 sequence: CASSRDPNYEQYF. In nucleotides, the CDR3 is TGCGCCAGCAGTCGGGACCCGAACTACGAGCAGTACTTC.